This TCR beta chain came from a study of shared clonotypes between healthy human individuals. Data came from immunoSEQ multiplex PCR; TCRdb stores just in-frame clones and leaves some out. The sample gives about 2,100,000 clones, 93% of which show up once; about 1.5% is in the top ten. CDR1 SGHVS and CDR2 FQNEAQ come from the germline V gene. V lost 6 bases to trimming and J lost 6 bases, with 15 bases between them. CDR3 length: 14 amino acids. As defined, naive CD8 cells were CD45RO-negative and positively selected for CCR7, with terminally differentiated effector memory CD45RA+ cells excluded. Remarks on this clone: The antigen remains undetermined.

Notes on the study in general: Though the depth was large, rarefaction showed that sorted-subset sequencing was incomplete.

This chain connects TRBV7-8 to TRBJ1-5; a possible D gene is TRBD1 (6 bases). The sequence was collected from a man between 18 and 35 years old in good health. Some clones in this sample may be carry-over from other donors' samples. The sequencing input was naive CD8+ T cells from PBMCs. The CDR3 DNA follows: TGTGCCAGCAGTCATCCAGGGGCGGCTCAGCCCCAGCATTTT. This translates into CASSHPGAAQPQHF.